Listed below are T cell receptor beta chains from one sample, sequenced in a study of early T cells in non-severe SARS-CoV-2 infection. TCRdb analysed the 5' RACE reads with MiXCR anew, one entry per CDR3 protein. The sample lists roughly 90,000 distinct CDR3 sequences; over 12% were seen once. The specimen was whole blood. These receptors were collected from an adult who was a healthcare worker with PCR-confirmed SARS-CoV-2 infection or an uninfected control (not recorded which). Both conserved end residues are part of each CDR3. Each record gives: J gene, V gene, clone size, D gene, CDR3 protein, CDR3 DNA. D genes are given only for firm matches. For some rows the clone size is stated as once, few or many, or as a class when expanded; others skip it.

TRBJ2-2	TRBV2	few	NA	CAIQGRVKDTGELFF	TGTGCCATCCAAGGACGGGTAAAGGACACCGGGGAGCTGTTTTTT
TRBJ1-1	TRBV7-9	few	NA	CASSLAGGRANTEAFF	TGTGCCAGCAGCTTAGCGGGGGGCAGGGCAAACACTGAAGCTTTCTTT
TRBJ2-6	TRBV12-3/TRBV12-4	few	NA	CASRMDSGANVLTF	TGTGCCAGCAGAATGGACTCTGGGGCCAACGTCCTGACTTTC
TRBJ2-5	TRBV29-1	NA	NA	CSVDEGTQETQYF	TGCAGCGTTGATGAGGGCACCCAAGAGACCCAGTACTTC
TRBJ2-1	TRBV5-5	many	NA	CASSGNGGPINEQFF	TGTGCCAGCAGCGGTAACGGGGGACCCATCAATGAGCAGTTCTTC
TRBJ2-5	TRBV7-2	few	TRBD2	CASSLGLAGFVQYF	TGTGCCAGCAGCTTAGGGCTAGCGGGGTTCGTCCAGTACTTC
TRBJ2-3	TRBV7-6	few	NA	CASSRTSTDTQYF	TGTGCCAGCAGCCGGACTAGCACAGATACGCAGTATTTT
TRBJ2-1	TRBV29-1	many	NA	CSVDLTGPNNEQFF	TGCAGCGTTGATTTGACAGGTCCTAACAATGAGCAGTTCTTC
TRBJ1-4	TRBV20-1	NA	TRBD1	CSAGDSQTEKLFF	TGCAGTGCTGGGGACAGCCAAACCGAAAAACTGTTTTTT
TRBJ2-1	TRBV10-3	few	TRBD2	CAIGTSASIEQFF	TGTGCCATCGGGACTAGCGCTTCTATTGAGCAGTTCTTC
TRBJ2-4	TRBV19	few	TRBD1	CASSMLDRAENIQYF	TGTGCCAGTAGTATGCTGGACAGGGCGGAAAACATTCAGTACTTC
TRBJ2-3	TRBV7-8	many	TRBD1	CASSPGTGTDTQYF	TGTGCCAGCAGCCCGGGGACAGGGACAGATACGCAGTATTTT
TRBJ2-1	TRBV12-5	NA	NA	CASGRDWNEQFF	TGTGCTAGTGGTAGGGACTGGAATGAGCAGTTCTTC
TRBJ1-5	TRBV19	many	NA	CASSQDGNLLNQPQHF	TGTGCCAGTAGTCAGGACGGGAACCTTCTCAATCAGCCCCAGCATTTT
TRBJ1-5	TRBV28	NA	TRBD1	CASSPPAGGGYQPQHF	TGTGCCAGCAGTCCACCCGCGGGAGGGGGCTATCAGCCCCAGCATTTT
TRBJ2-5	TRBV19	once	NA	CASSTGSWGQYF	TGTGCCAGTAGTACTGGGTCATGGGGCCAGTACTTC
TRBJ2-1	TRBV24-1	NA	NA	CATSRGRGTYNEQFF	TGTGCCACCAGCAGGGGTAGGGGTACCTACAATGAGCAGTTCTTC
TRBJ1-6	TRBV19	NA	TRBD1	CASSIGTGNSPLHF	TGTGCCAGTAGTATCGGGACAGGCAATTCACCCCTCCACTTT
TRBJ2-2	TRBV7-3	NA	TRBD1	CASSSRQGKYTGELFF	TGTGCCAGCAGCTCAAGACAGGGGAAGTACACCGGGGAGCTGTTTTTT
TRBJ1-5	TRBV12-3/TRBV12-4	few	NA	CASSPWKNQPQHF	TGTGCCAGCAGTCCCTGGAAAAATCAGCCCCAGCATTTT
TRBJ1-2	TRBV20-1	NA	NA	CSARDGDKTYGHTF	TGCAGTGCTAGAGATGGAGACAAAACCTATGGCCACACCTTC
TRBJ1-5	TRBV2	few	NA	CASRGGPNPPQHF	TGTGCCAGCAGAGGAGGACCCAATCCGCCCCAGCATTTT
TRBJ1-1	TRBV5-1	few	NA	CASSLASRMNTEAFF	TGCGCCAGCAGCTTGGCCTCCAGAATGAACACTGAAGCTTTCTTT
TRBJ2-5	TRBV7-7	NA	NA	CASSPRGPETQYF	TGTGCCAGCAGCCCCAGGGGTCCGGAGACCCAGTACTTC
TRBJ1-1	TRBV3-1	many	NA	CASSQGSREAFF	TGTGCCAGCAGCCAAGGAAGCCGCGAAGCTTTCTTT
TRBJ2-1	TRBV20-1	NA	NA	CSARDFVGLWSYEQFF	TGCAGTGCTAGAGATTTTGTCGGGTTGTGGTCGTATGAGCAGTTCTTC
TRBJ2-2	TRBV7-2	once	TRBD2	CASRLAGKATGELFF	TGTGCCAGTAGACTAGCGGGGAAAGCCACCGGGGAGCTGTTTTTT
TRBJ2-2	TRBV7-9	few	NA	CASSLVRGSTNTGELFF	TGTGCCAGCAGCTTAGTCCGGGGGTCCACGAACACCGGGGAGCTGTTTTTT
TRBJ2-3	TRBV7-3	many	NA	CASSFQGGAPDTQYF	TGTGCCAGCAGCTTTCAAGGGGGGGCTCCAGATACGCAGTATTTT
TRBJ1-1	TRBV12-3/TRBV12-4	NA	NA	CASSPENTEAFF	TGTGCCAGCAGCCCCGAGAACACTGAAGCTTTCTTT
TRBJ2-5	TRBV5-1	many	NA	CASSAGEQETQYF	TGCGCCAGCAGCGCCGGGGAACAAGAGACCCAGTACTTC
TRBJ2-2	TRBV2	NA	TRBD1	CASSAGQTGELFF	TGTGCCAGCAGTGCGGGACAGACCGGGGAGCTGTTTTTT
TRBJ1-3	TRBV5-1	few	NA	CASTVSSGNTIYF	TGCGCCAGCACTGTCAGCTCTGGAAACACCATATATTTT
TRBJ2-3	TRBV6-6	few	NA	CASSRDTLDTQYF	TGTGCCAGCAGCCGGGACACCCTAGATACGCAGTATTTT
TRBJ2-5	TRBV28	few	NA	CASSLWSGSIFETQYF	TGTGCCAGCAGTTTATGGTCAGGGTCCATATTTGAGACCCAGTACTTC
TRBJ2-5	TRBV7-2	few	TRBD1	CASSQGTEKETQYF	TGTGCCAGCAGCCAAGGGACAGAAAAAGAGACCCAGTACTTC
TRBJ1-1	TRBV3-1	NA	TRBD1	CASSQVTGGFLNTEAFF	TGTGCCAGCAGCCAAGTGACAGGGGGCTTTTTGAACACTGAAGCTTTCTTT
TRBJ2-5	TRBV9	NA	NA	CASSGVPGETQYF	TGTGCCAGCAGCGGAGTCCCTGGCGAGACCCAGTACTTC
TRBJ2-2	TRBV10-2	few	TRBD1	CASRAGTGRTGELFF	TGCGCCAGCAGGGCCGGGACAGGGAGAACCGGGGAGCTGTTTTTT
TRBJ2-5	TRBV9	NA	TRBD1	CASSPTGGRETQYF	TGTGCCAGCAGCCCGACAGGGGGCCGGGAGACCCAGTACTTC
TRBJ2-1	TRBV12-5	NA	TRBD2	CASGLVLGRTSGGAYNEQFF	TGTGCTAGTGGTTTGGTACTAGGTAGGACTAGCGGGGGGGCGTACAATGAGCAGTTCTTC
TRBJ1-1	TRBV6-1	NA	NA	CASSETGRRTEAFF	TGTGCCAGCAGTGAGACAGGAAGACGGACTGAAGCTTTCTTT
TRBJ2-6	TRBV25-1	NA	NA	CASRPGAGANVLTF	TGTGCCAGCAGGCCAGGGGCGGGGGCCAACGTCCTGACTTTC
TRBJ2-1	TRBV6-2/TRBV6-3	few	NA	CATKTPLLGNEQFF	TGTGCCACCAAAACCCCCCTACTAGGAAATGAGCAGTTCTTC
TRBJ2-1	TRBV3-1	NA	NA	CASSQAQGKQTSYNEQFF	TGTGCCAGCAGCCAAGCGCAGGGTAAGCAAACCTCCTACAATGAGCAGTTCTTC
TRBJ1-1	TRBV5-1	NA	NA	CASSFMDGSNAEAFF	TGCGCCAGCAGCTTTATGGACGGATCGAACGCTGAAGCTTTCTTT
TRBJ1-1	TRBV29-1	NA	NA	CSVVKGNTEAFF	TGCAGCGTTGTAAAGGGGAACACTGAAGCTTTCTTT
TRBJ2-5	TRBV24-1	many	TRBD2	CATSDSGTSGGQETQYF	TGTGCCACCAGTGATTCCGGGACTAGCGGGGGCCAAGAGACCCAGTACTTC
TRBJ1-2	TRBV3-1	many	NA	CASSRDRGFGYTF	TGTGCCAGCAGCCGAGATAGGGGGTTTGGCTACACCTTC
TRBJ1-6	TRBV6-1	few	NA	CASRGLNSPLHF	TGTGCCAGCAGGGGACTCAATTCACCCCTCCACTTT
TRBJ2-5	TRBV2	few	NA	CASSHKQVGETQYF	TGTGCCAGCAGTCATAAACAGGTTGGAGAGACCCAGTACTTC
TRBJ2-3	TRBV20-1	NA	TRBD2	CSADPGTSGDTDTQYF	TGCAGTGCTGACCCCGGGACTAGCGGGGACACAGATACGCAGTATTTT
TRBJ2-1	TRBV12-3/TRBV12-4	many	TRBD1	CASRGGSQFF	TGTGCCAGCAGAGGGGGCTCACAGTTCTTC
TRBJ2-3	TRBV9	many	NA	CASSVSGSTDTQYF	TGTGCCAGCAGCGTGTCGGGGTCCACAGATACGCAGTATTTT